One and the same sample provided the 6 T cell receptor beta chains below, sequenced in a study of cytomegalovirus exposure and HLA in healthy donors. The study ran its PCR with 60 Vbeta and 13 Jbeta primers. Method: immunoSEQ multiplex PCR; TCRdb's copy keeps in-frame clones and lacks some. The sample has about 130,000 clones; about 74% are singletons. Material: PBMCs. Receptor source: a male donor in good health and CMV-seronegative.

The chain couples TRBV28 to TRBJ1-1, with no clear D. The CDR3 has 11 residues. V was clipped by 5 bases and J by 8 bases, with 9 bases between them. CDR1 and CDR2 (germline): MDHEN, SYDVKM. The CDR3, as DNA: TGTGCCAGCAGTAGCTTCGCCGAAGCTTTCTTT. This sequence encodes CASSSFAEAFF. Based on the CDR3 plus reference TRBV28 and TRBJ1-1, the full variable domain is DVKVTQSSRYLVKRTGEKVFLECVQDMDHENMFWYRQDPGLGLRLIYFSYDVKMKEKGDIPEGYSVSREKKERFSLILESASTNQTSMYLCASSSFAEAFFGQGTRLTVV.

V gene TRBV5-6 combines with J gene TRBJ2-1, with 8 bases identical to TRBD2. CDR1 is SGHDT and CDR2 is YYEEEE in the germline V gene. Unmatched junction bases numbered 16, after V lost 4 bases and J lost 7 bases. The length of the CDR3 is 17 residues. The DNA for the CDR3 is TGTGCCAGCAGCGGCGAGTGGGTAGCGGGGACGGGGAATGAGCAGTTCTTC. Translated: CASSGEWVAGTGNEQFF.

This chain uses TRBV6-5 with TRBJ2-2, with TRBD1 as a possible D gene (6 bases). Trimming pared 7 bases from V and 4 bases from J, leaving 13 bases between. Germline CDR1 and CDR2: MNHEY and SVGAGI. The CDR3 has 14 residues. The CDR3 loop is CASTMGAGTGELFF. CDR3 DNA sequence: TGTGCCAGCACGATGGGGGCTGGCACCGGGGAGCTGTTTTTT.

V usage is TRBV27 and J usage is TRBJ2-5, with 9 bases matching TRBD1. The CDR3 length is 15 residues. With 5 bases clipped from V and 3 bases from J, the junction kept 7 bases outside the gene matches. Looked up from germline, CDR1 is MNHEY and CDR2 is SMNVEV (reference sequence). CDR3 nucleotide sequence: TGTGCCAGCAGTACTAGGGGACAGGGCAAAGAGACCCAGTACTTC. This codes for CASSTRGQGKETQYF.

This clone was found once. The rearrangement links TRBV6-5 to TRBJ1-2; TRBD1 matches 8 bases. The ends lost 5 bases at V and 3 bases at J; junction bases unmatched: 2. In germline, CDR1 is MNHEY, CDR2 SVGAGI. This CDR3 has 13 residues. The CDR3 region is CASSMGQDYGYTF. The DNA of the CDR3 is TGTGCCAGCAGTATGGGACAGGACTATGGCTACACCTTC.

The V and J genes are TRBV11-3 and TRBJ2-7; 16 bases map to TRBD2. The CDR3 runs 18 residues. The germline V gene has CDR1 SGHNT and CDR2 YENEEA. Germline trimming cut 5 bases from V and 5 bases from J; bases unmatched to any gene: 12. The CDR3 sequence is CASSHIGTSGRARHEQYF. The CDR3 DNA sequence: TGTGCCAGCAGCCACATAGGGACTAGCGGGAGGGCTAGACACGAGCAGTACTTC.